This T cell receptor beta chain was identified in a study of T cell clonotyping in hematopoietic cell transplantation. Only in-frame clones appear in the TCRdb table, and some are missing; sequencing was by immunoSEQ multiplex PCR. The sample holds around 80,000 clones; about 96% are singletons and the top ten take about 1.8%. As to time point: recipient sample about 28 days before transplant, after cytoreduction. In germline, CDR1 is MNHEY, CDR2 SVGAGI. The CDR3 loop spans 16 amino acids. J gave up 8 bases and V 2 bases, and 14 bases lay outside the gene matches. The TCR originated in a woman between 50 and 59 years old with acute myeloid leukemia. Some clones in this sample may be carry-over from other donors' samples. The genes are TRBV6-5 and TRBJ1-2; 7 positions agree with TRBD1. Sequencing was performed on peripheral blood mononuclear cells, taken before stem cell transplant. The DNA for the CDR3 is TGTGCCAGCAGTTACGATAATCGACAGGGACGGGAAGGCTACACCTTC. It translates to CASSYDNRQGREGYTF.